This paragraph covers one TCR beta chain sequence. This sample is drawn from a study of blood T cell repertoires in COVID-19. Study in general: Sites across the United States, Italy and Spain contributed samples from acute and convalescent COVID-19. T cells, B-cell-depleted T cells, or PBMCs supplied cDNA or gDNA.

The authors' processing: Reference gene primers were amplified, and this amplification served to estimate nucleated cell counts. Clones were read by immunoSEQ multiplex PCR, and TCRdb kept only the in-frame ones, dropping some. That table supplies the V and J calls and clone size; D and trimming were determined from the DNA. The table shows 150,000 to 200,000 clones, with 82% occurring only once. Followed over time, Seattle patients had been enrolled while infection was active. CDR3 size: 18 residues. J lost 0 bases, V lost 3 bases, and 6 bases had no gene match. Germline V CDR1 and CDR2: SGHNT, YYREEE (reference sequence).

Sequencing was performed on peripheral blood. The TCR originated in a woman between 40 and 55 years old with COVID-19, enrolled during active disease. The chain combines TRBV5-4 with TRBJ2-3, with 14 nucleotides matching TRBD2. The CDR3 reads CASSSGLAGGFSTDTQYF. In DNA, the CDR3 is TGTGCCAGCAGCTCAGGACTAGCGGGAGGCTTTAGCACAGATACGCAGTATTTT. The full variable domain, its missing parts supplied by reference TRBV5-4 and TRBJ2-3, is ETGVTQSPTHLIKTRGQQVTLRCSSQSGHNTVSWYQQALGQGPQFIFQYYREEENGRGNFPPRFSGLQFPNYSSELNVNALELDDSALYLCASSSGLAGGFSTDTQYFGPGTRLTVL.